Following are 25 T cell receptor beta chains from one sample sequenced in a study of blood T cell repertoires in COVID-19. Profiling relied on immunoSEQ multiplex PCR, and the TCRdb table lists in-frame clones only, not all of them. Of over 45,000 clones in the sample, roughly 80% are singletons; the top ten hold around 5.9%. Sequencing input: peripheral blood. The source is a human donor in a cohort sampled during active or convalescent COVID-19.

This clone was counted a few times. V gene TRBV2 combines with J gene TRBJ1-5; D might be TRBD1 (6 bases). CDR3 length equals 15 residues. V lost 5 bases and J 2 bases, leaving 13 bases between the germline ends. Germline V gives CDR1 SNHLY, CDR2 FYNNEI. Written as DNA, the CDR3 is TGTGCCAGCAGTTCTCAGGGGCTCGGCAATCAGCCCCAGCATTTT. Translated: CASSSQGLGNQPQHF.

The chain joins TRBV19 to TRBJ2-3; D remains unclear. The V end was cut by 0 bases, the J end by 0 bases, with 7 bases between. The CDR3 has 15 amino acids. Germline lookup yields CDR1 LNHDA and CDR2 SQIVND (reference sequence). CDR3 nucleotides: TGTGCCAGTAGTATAGATTACATTAGCACAGATACGCAGTATTTT. Protein sequence: CASSIDYISTDTQYF.

The chain uses TRBV3-1 (or the pseudogene TRBV3-2) and TRBJ1-3; 8 bases match TRBD1. Germline V gene sequence: CDR1 LGHDT, CDR2 YNNKEL (reference sequence). V shed 5 bases and J 2 bases; nucleotides not matched to a gene: 5. The CDR3 sequence is 15 residues long. DNA for the CDR3: TGTGCCAGCAGCGGTCTACAGGGGGCTGGAAACACCATATATTTT. Translating gives CASSGLQGAGNTIYF.

The chain combines TRBV5-5 with TRBJ1-1, with 9 bases fitting TRBD1. The V gene end was trimmed by 1 base and the J gene end by 6 bases; junction bases not matched to a gene: 4. This CDR3 has 14 residues. Germline CDR1 SGHKS, CDR2 YYEKEE (reference sequence). The DNA for the CDR3 is TGTGCCAGCAGCTTGACAGGGGGCAATGCTGAAGCTTTCTTT. Protein product: CASSLTGGNAEAFF.

The chain recombines TRBV7-9 with TRBJ2-3, with D possibly TRBD2 on 6 matching bases. Germline V lookup: CDR1 SEHNR, CDR2 FQNEAQ (reference sequence). The V end was cut by 1 base, the J end by 3 bases, with 8 bases between. The CDR3 covers 14 residues. The CDR3 spells CASSLVGSTDTQYF. CDR3 in DNA: TGTGCCAGCAGCTTAGTCGGGAGTACAGATACGCAGTATTTT.

The chain links TRBV6-2 or TRBV6-3 to TRBJ2-3, with a tentative D call TRBD1 (6 bases). Between the trimmed V and J ends, which lost 6 bases and 3 bases, there was a span of 13 bases. The germline CDR1 and CDR2 sequences are MNHEY and SVGEGT. This CDR3 has 14 residues. CDR3 residues: CASSPQGETDTQYF. The DNA of the CDR3 is TGTGCCAGCAGCCCACAGGGTGAAACAGATACGCAGTATTTT.

CDR3 loop: CASRPRGASTDTQYF. In DNA, the CDR3 is TGTGCCAGCAGACCTCGGGGGGCTAGCACAGATACGCAGTATTTT. J is TRBJ2-3 and V is TRBV13, with D perhaps TRBD2 (7 bases). Per germline, CDR1 PRHDT and CDR2 FYEKMQ (reference sequence). The CDR3 is 15 residues long. With 6 bases removed from V and 0 bases from J, the gap between germline ends came to 13 bases.

The chain has TRBV5-1 and TRBJ2-1; the match to TRBD2 covers 7 bases. CDR1 is SGHRS and CDR2 is YFSETQ in the germline V gene. The CDR3 is made up of 13 amino acids. V was clipped by 0 bases and J by 8 bases; unmatched bases: 2. The CDR3 DNA sequence: TGCGCCAGCAGCTTGGGACTAGCCTATGAGCAGTTCTTC. This gives the protein CASSLGLAYEQFF.

The gene calls are TRBV7-2 and TRBJ1-6; D is undetermined. Trimming left V 10 bases short and J 1 base short, with 8 bases between. Germline V CDR1 and CDR2: SGHTA, FQGNSA. The CDR3 sequence is 13 residues long. CDR3: CATAGSYNSPLHF. DNA of the CDR3: TGTGCCACGGCAGGATCCTATAATTCACCCCTCCACTTT.

The chain carries TRBV11-2 and TRBJ2-2; D possibly corresponds to TRBD2 (6 bases). Germline values: CDR1 SGHAT, CDR2 FQNNGV. The CDR3 contains 16 residues. The germline V and J ends were trimmed by 1 base and 0 bases, with 9 bases remaining between them. CDR3 amino acids: CASSLAVAANTGELFF. In nucleotides, the CDR3 is TGTGCCAGCAGCTTAGCTGTAGCGGCGAACACCGGGGAGCTGTTTTTT.

J is TRBJ1-5 and V is TRBV4-3; no clear D. The V end lost 0 bases, the J end lost 4 bases, and 4 bases lay between the germline ends. Germline CDR1 is LGHNA and CDR2 is YSLEER. The CDR3 runs 13 residues. The DNA for the CDR3 is TGCGCCAGCAGCCAAGATTCGAATCAGCCCCAGCATTTT. Encoded protein: CASSQDSNQPQHF.

V is TRBV6-5 and J is TRBJ2-7, with D possibly matching TRBD1 (6 bases). The CDR3 covers 12 residues. V lost 5 bases and J lost 5, with 10 bases in between. Germline V gives CDR1 MNHEY, CDR2 SVGAGI. The CDR3 DNA is TGTGCCAGCAGTCAGGGGTCCCACGAGCAGTACTTC. Its protein product is CASSQGSHEQYF.

This clone was seen a few times. V gene TRBV2 combines with J gene TRBJ2-7, with D possibly being TRBD1 (6 bases). V lost 6 bases and J 8 bases, leaving 20 bases between the germline ends. There are 14 residues in the CDR3. Germline CDR1 reads SNHLY; CDR2 reads FYNNEI. The chain's CDR3 is CASRENPGQLKQYF. CDR3 nucleotide sequence: TGTGCCAGCAGAGAGAATCCGGGACAACTCAAGCAGTACTTC.

The chain is built from TRBV19 and TRBJ1-6; D call uncertain. Per the germline V gene, CDR1 is LNHDA and CDR2 is SQIVND (reference sequence). This CDR3 comprises 15 residues. The germline V and J ends were trimmed by 5 bases and 4 bases, with 12 bases remaining between them. CDR3 sequence: CASSSGPVYNSPLHF. CDR3 DNA sequence: TGTGCCAGTAGTTCAGGTCCCGTTTATAATTCACCCCTCCACTTT.

The chain has TRBV19 and TRBJ2-5, with 7 bases matching TRBD2. After removal of 2 bases from V and 5 bases from J, the junction contained 2 bases not matched to a gene. Germline-derived CDR1 and CDR2 are LNHDA and SQIVND (reference sequence). The CDR3 has 13 residues. CDR3 bases: TGTGCCAGTAGTATACAGGGAGGGGAGACCCAGTACTTC. Its translation is CASSIQGGETQYF.

This chain links TRBV7-9 with TRBJ1-2, with D perhaps TRBD1 (5 bases). Germline V gene data show CDR1 as SEHNR and CDR2 as FQNEAQ (reference sequence). Trimming removed 2 bases from V and 4 bases from J, with 11 bases in between. This CDR3 has 14 residues. The CDR3, as DNA: TGTGCCAGCAGCTTAAGCAATCAGGGCTATGGCTACACCTTC. As protein: CASSLSNQGYGYTF. The full variable domain, completed using reference TRBV7-9 and TRBJ1-2, is DTGVSQNPRHKITKRGQNVTFRCDPISEHNRLYWYRQTLGQGPEFLTYFQNEAQLEKSRLLSDRFSAERPKGSFSTLEIQRTEQGDSAMYLCASSLSNQGYGYTFGSGTRLTVV.

The CDR3 loop reads CASSLWPWGDEKLFF. DNA for the CDR3: TGTGCCAGCAGCTTGTGGCCATGGGGGGATGAAAAACTGTTTTTT. This chain links TRBV5-6 with TRBJ1-4, with a weak D call TRBD1 (5 bases). This CDR3 has 15 amino acids. The germline V gene encodes CDR1 SGHDT and CDR2 YYEEEE. Trimming left V 1 base short and J 6 bases short, with 13 bases between.

The rearrangement joins TRBV9 to TRBJ2-2; D unresolved. Per germline, CDR1 SGDLS and CDR2 YYNGEE. The CDR3 length is 13 residues. V lost 4 bases, J lost 5 bases, and 9 bases lay in between. For the CDR3, the DNA is TGTGCCAGCAGCCCCCTGACAACCGGGGAGCTGTTTTTT. Its protein product is CASSPLTTGELFF. The variable domain in full, with the rest retrieved from reference TRBV9 and TRBJ2-2, is DSGVTQTPKHLITATGQRVTLRCSPRSGDLSVYWYQQSLDQGLQFLIQYYNGEERAKGNILERFSAQQFPDLHSELNLSSLELGDSALYFCASSPLTTGELFFGEGSRLTVL.

This chain links TRBV6-5 with TRBJ2-7; D is possibly TRBD1 (6 bases). The V end was cut by 2 bases, the J end by 2 bases, with 13 bases between. Germline V gene lookup returns CDR1 MNHEY and CDR2 SVGAGI. CDR3 length: 15 residues. The CDR3 loop reads CASSYPGVTTYEQYF. For the CDR3, the DNA is TGTGCCAGCAGTTACCCAGGGGTGACAACCTACGAGCAGTACTTC.

The rearrangement links TRBV10-3 to TRBJ2-5; weak D call: TRBD2 (5 bases). Trimming cost V 5 bases and J 5 bases, with 12 bases left between them. The CDR3 runs to 13 residues. Germline loops: CDR1 ENHRY, CDR2 SYGVKD. The CDR3 region is CAISPDSIETQYF. CDR3 DNA: TGTGCCATCAGTCCGGACTCAATCGAGACCCAGTACTTC.

The rearrangement joins TRBV5-4 to TRBJ2-1; 8 bases map to TRBD2. The CDR3 totals 15 residues. CDR1 is SGHNT, CDR2 YYREEE, per germline (reference sequence). Losses at the gene ends were 0 bases for V and 5 bases for J; bases not matched to a gene: 4. CDR3 sequence (DNA): TGTGCCAGCAGCTTGGCCGGCGGGGGGCACAATGAGCAGTTCTTC. Protein sequence: CASSLAGGGHNEQFF.

In its sample, this clone was seen once. The chain is built from TRBV27 and TRBJ2-1; TRBD2 matches at 9 bases. The V gene's germline CDR1 is MNHEY and CDR2 SMNVEV (reference sequence). V was pared by 3 bases and J by 1 base, with 1 base of the junction left unmatched. The CDR3 runs to 15 residues. The CDR3 DNA reads as TGTGCCAGCAGTTTTAGCGGGGGATCCTACAATGAGCAGTTCTTC. Amino acid sequence: CASSFSGGSYNEQFF.

This chain uses TRBV5-5 with TRBJ1-4; 8 positions match TRBD1. Trimming removed 3 bases from V and 13 bases from J; junction bases left unmatched: 8. The CDR3 is 13 amino acids. Germline V gene lookup returns CDR1 SGHKS and CDR2 YYEKEE (reference sequence). This CDR3 reads CASSSGGLKRLFF. CDR3 DNA sequence: TGTGCCAGCAGCTCAGGGGGCTTAAAACGACTGTTTTTT.

The rearrangement links TRBV5-1 to TRBJ2-7; 8 bases map to TRBD1. Per the germline V gene, CDR1 is SGHRS and CDR2 is YFSETQ. The CDR3 is made up of 14 amino acids. Losses at the gene ends were 3 bases for V and 0 bases for J; bases not matched to a gene: 2. CDR3 region: CASSSGTGSYEQYF. CDR3 in DNA: TGCGCCAGCAGCTCAGGGACAGGCTCCTACGAGCAGTACTTC.

The DNA of the CDR3 is TGTGCCAGCAGTGGATTGGGGGGTCTCTCCTACAATGAGCAGTTCTTC. Protein: CASSGLGGLSYNEQFF. This sequence joins TRBV6-1 and TRBJ2-1; D may be TRBD2 (6 bases). The CDR3 totals 16 residues. V was trimmed by 4 bases and J by 0 bases, leaving 13 bases between them. Germline V CDR1 and CDR2: MNHNS, SASEGT.